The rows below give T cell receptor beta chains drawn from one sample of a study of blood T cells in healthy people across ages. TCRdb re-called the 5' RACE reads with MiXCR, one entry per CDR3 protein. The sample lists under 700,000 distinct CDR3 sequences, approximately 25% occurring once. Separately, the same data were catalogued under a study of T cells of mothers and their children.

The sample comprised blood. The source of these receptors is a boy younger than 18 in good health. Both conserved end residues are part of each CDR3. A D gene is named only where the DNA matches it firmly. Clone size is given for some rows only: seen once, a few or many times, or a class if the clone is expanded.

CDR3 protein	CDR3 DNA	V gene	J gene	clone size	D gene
CASSFGTGVPQGAQHF	TGTGCCAGCAGTTTCGGGACAGGGGTCCCTCAGGGGGCCCAGCATTTT	TRBV28	TRBJ1-5	.	TRBD1
CASSFRAYGETQYF	TGTGCCAGCAGTTTTAGGGCGTACGGGGAGACCCAGTACTTC	TRBV12-3/TRBV12-4	TRBJ2-5	.	.
CASSSPGRSKNIQYF	TGTGCCAGCAGTTCCCCCGGAAGGTCCAAAAACATTCAGTACTTC	TRBV28	TRBJ2-4	few	.
CASSSYGAADTQYF	TGTGCCAGCAGCTCGTACGGGGCTGCAGATACGCAGTATTTT	TRBV7-6	TRBJ2-3	few	.
CASSLSAGQGMIEQYF	TGTGCCAGCAGTTTATCCGCGGGACAGGGCATGATCGAGCAGTACTTC	TRBV28	TRBJ2-7	few	TRBD1
CASSGGTVDQPQHF	TGTGCCAGCAGCGGGGGGACAGTAGATCAGCCCCAGCATTTT	TRBV9	TRBJ1-5	few	TRBD1
CASSLVGHRVGETQYF	TGTGCCAGCAGCTTGGTCGGGCACAGGGTGGGAGAGACCCAGTACTTC	TRBV5-6	TRBJ2-5	.	.
CASRFRRINQPQHF	TGTGCCAGCAGGTTCAGACGGATCAATCAGCCCCAGCATTTT	TRBV12-3/TRBV12-4	TRBJ1-5	.	.
CASSSRLAGESNEQFF	TGTGCCAGCAGTTCTAGACTAGCGGGGGAATCAAATGAGCAGTTCTTC	TRBV28	TRBJ2-1	few	TRBD2
CASSLYLAGLSYEQYF	TGTGCCAGCAGTTTATATCTAGCGGGGCTCTCCTACGAGCAGTACTTC	TRBV28	TRBJ2-7	.	TRBD2
CASSQIGRAYGYTF	TGTGCCAGCAGTCAAATCGGGAGGGCCTATGGCTACACCTTC	TRBV27	TRBJ1-2	.	.
CASSQPTSGEDTQYF	TGTGCCAGCAGTCAACCTACTAGCGGGGAAGATACGCAGTATTTT	TRBV12-3/TRBV12-4	TRBJ2-3	few	TRBD2
CASSQEGVYTF	TGCGCCAGCAGCCAGGAGGGCGTGTACACCTTC	TRBV4-1	TRBJ1-2	.	.
CASSQEDSRGQTQYF	TGCGCCAGCAGCCAGGAAGATAGCCGGGGCCAGACCCAGTACTTC	TRBV4-3	TRBJ2-5	few	.
CASSLDGGGGYNEQFF	TGCGCCAGCAGCTTGGATGGGGGCGGGGGTTACAATGAGCAGTTCTTC	TRBV5-1	TRBJ2-1	.	.
CASSEALRRGGGGYTF	TGTGCCAGCAGTGAAGCGCTTCGGCGAGGGGGCGGTGGCTACACCTTC	TRBV2	TRBJ1-2	.	TRBD1
CASSHSRVSGRPYEQYF	TGTGCCAGCAGCCATTCCCGGGTTAGCGGGAGGCCCTACGAGCAGTACTTC	TRBV12-3/TRBV12-4	TRBJ2-7	.	TRBD2
CSASPWAGGNEKLFF	TGCAGTGCTAGTCCCTGGGCCGGGGGCAATGAAAAACTGTTTTTT	TRBV20-1	TRBJ1-4	.	.